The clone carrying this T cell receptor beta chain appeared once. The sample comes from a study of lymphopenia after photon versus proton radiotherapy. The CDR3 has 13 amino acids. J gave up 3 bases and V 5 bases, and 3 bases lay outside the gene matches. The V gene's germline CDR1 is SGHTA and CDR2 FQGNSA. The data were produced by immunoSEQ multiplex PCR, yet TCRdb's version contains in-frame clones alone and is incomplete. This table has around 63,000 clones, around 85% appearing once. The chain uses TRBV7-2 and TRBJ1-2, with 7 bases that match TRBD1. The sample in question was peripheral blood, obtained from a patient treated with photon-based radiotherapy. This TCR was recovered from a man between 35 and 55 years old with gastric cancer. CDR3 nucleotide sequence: TGTGCCAGCAGCCTAGGACAGGACTATGGCTACACCTTC. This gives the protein CASSLGQDYGYTF.